This TCR beta chain emerged from a study of chemoradiotherapy in HPV16-positive cancers. Looking at the study overall: A couple of HPV16-positive patients' cells yielded candidate HPV-specific clones and common motifs.

Clones were sequenced by immunoSEQ multiplex PCR, and TCRdb holds only the in-frame ones, with some missing. The sample holds thousands of clones, roughly 70% seen once. Repeated repertoire sampling spanned the course of chemoradiotherapy. General observations from the study: Non-HPV-specific T cells did not expand in tumors during treatment, whereas candidate HPV-specific clones and E7-related motifs did. Functional assays defining HPV-specific T cells used only a couple of HPV16-positive patients.

After removal of 3 bases from V and 1 base from J, the junction contained 2 bases not matched to a gene. This CDR3 is 15 amino acids long. The germline V gene encodes CDR1 SNHLY and CDR2 FYNNEI. As regards this clone: The target antigen is unknown.

The source is a human donor with HPV-associated anogenital cancer. The rearrangement uses TRBV2 and TRBJ2-7, with 11 bases aligning to TRBD2. This sample was taken from a patient who underwent chemoradiotherapy. CDR3 amino acids: CASSDGTSGSYEQYF. The CDR3 DNA reads as TGTGCCAGCAGTGACGGGACTAGCGGATCCTACGAGCAGTACTTC.